The next 20 T cell receptor beta chains were all read from a single sample in a study of cytomegalovirus exposure and HLA in healthy donors. Sequencing was performed with immunoSEQ multiplex PCR; in TCRdb, only in-frame clones are kept and a portion is missing. This table holds 150,000 to 200,000 clones, roughly 80% found once. The sample comprised PBMCs. These TCRs come from a man between 25 and 39 years old in good health and CMV-seropositive.

The rearrangement uses TRBV19 and TRBJ2-7; perhaps TRBD2 as D (7 bases). Deletions cut 5 bases from V and 3 bases from J, with 17 bases between. The CDR3 runs to 15 residues. Per germline, CDR1 LNHDA and CDR2 SQIVND (reference sequence). The CDR3 reads CASSPGEGEGYEQYF. CDR3 sequence (DNA): TGTGCCAGTAGTCCCGGGGAGGGGGAGGGCTACGAGCAGTACTTC.

The chain links TRBV6-5 to TRBJ1-2; 9 positions match TRBD1. The CDR3 loop spans 15 amino acids. Trimming removed 0 bases from V and 6 bases from J; junction bases left unmatched: 5. Looked up from germline, CDR1 is MNHEY and CDR2 is SVGAGI. In DNA form, the CDR3 reads TGTGCCAGCAGTTACTCGGTTACAGGGGGCGATGGCTACACCTTC. It encodes CASSYSVTGGDGYTF.

The chain employs TRBV10-3 and TRBJ2-3; TRBD2 aligns across 7 bases. CDR3 length: 16 residues. V was pared by 1 base and J by 0 bases, with 4 bases of the junction left unmatched. CDR1 is ENHRY and CDR2 is SYGVKD in the germline V gene. In nucleotides, the CDR3 is TGTGCCATCAGTGAGTTGCTAGCGGCTAGCACAGATACGCAGTATTTT. Translating gives CAISELLAASTDTQYF.

This chain connects TRBV4-3 to TRBJ2-5; 7 bases line up with TRBD2. The length of the CDR3 is 16 residues. CDR1 is LGHNA and CDR2 is YSLEER in the germline V gene. V dropped 0 bases and J dropped 5; count of bases not matched to a gene: 9. The CDR3 reads CASSQDQRRGRETQYF. CDR3 DNA: TGCGCCAGCAGCCAAGATCAGAGGCGGGGGAGGGAGACCCAGTACTTC.

V usage is TRBV7-2 and J usage is TRBJ1-1; a possible D gene is TRBD1 (5 bases). This CDR3 has 15 amino acids. Trimming took 1 base from V and 0 from J, leaving 9 bases between them. Germline V gene lookup returns CDR1 SGHTA and CDR2 FQGNSA. CDR3 DNA sequence: TGTGCCAGCAGCTTAGGTGGGGCGATGAACACTGAAGCTTTCTTT. Translating gives CASSLGGAMNTEAFF.

V usage is TRBV6-5 and J usage is TRBJ1-4; TRBD1 might be the D (5 bases). This CDR3 has 13 residues. V was trimmed by 6 bases and J by 8 bases, leaving 13 bases between them. CDR1 and CDR2 from the germline V gene are MNHEY and SVGAGI. CDR3 DNA: TGTGCCAGCAGCCGCAGGGTTCCAGAAAAACTGTTTTTT. It translates to CASSRRVPEKLFF.

This sequence joins TRBV6-1 and TRBJ1-2; no definite D call. This CDR3 contains 13 residues. Germline values: CDR1 MNHNS, CDR2 SASEGT. The V end was cut by 6 bases, the J end by 4 bases, with 12 bases between. The CDR3 reads CASRERLFYGYTF. CDR3 bases: TGTGCCAGCAGGGAACGGTTGTTCTATGGCTACACCTTC.

This clone was observed a few times. The chain employs TRBV6-4 and TRBJ2-7, with 7 bases that match TRBD1. The germline CDR1 and CDR2 sequences are MRHNA and SNTAGT. J was trimmed by 4 bases and V by 7 bases; bases with no gene match: 10. The CDR3 has 14 amino acids. Here the CDR3 DNA reads TGTGCCAGCAACCCCTGGACAGGATCATACGAGCAGTACTTC. Its protein product is CASNPWTGSYEQYF.

The V call is TRBV7-2, the J call TRBJ1-2, with D tentatively TRBD1 (6 bases). Germline V gene lookup returns CDR1 SGHTA and CDR2 FQGNSA. The CDR3 is 14 residues long. V lost 7 bases and J 3 bases, leaving 15 bases between the germline ends. The CDR3 is CASTQSGGDYGYTF. In nucleotides, the CDR3 is TGTGCCAGCACCCAATCGGGGGGCGACTATGGCTACACCTTC.

The rearrangement joins TRBV9 to TRBJ2-7; TRBD1 matches at 9 bases. This CDR3 is built from 15 residues. Germline trimming cut 5 bases from V and 3 bases from J; bases unmatched to any gene: 9. The V gene's germline CDR1 is SGDLS and CDR2 YYNGEE. CDR3 region: CASSLDRGSGYEQYF. CDR3 nucleotide sequence: TGTGCCAGCAGTTTGGACAGGGGATCAGGCTACGAGCAGTACTTC.

This clone was counted only a few times. This chain joins TRBV7-6 and TRBJ1-3; D uncertain. V shed 5 bases and J shed 5 bases, with 16 bases lying between them. Germline CDR1 SGHVS, CDR2 FNYEAQ. There are 15 residues in the CDR3. The CDR3 here is CASSPSRPGRNTIYF. In DNA form, the CDR3 reads TGTGCCAGCAGCCCGAGTCGTCCCGGGAGAAACACCATATATTTT.

The chain is built from TRBV4-1 and TRBJ1-3; 8 nucleotides agree with TRBD1. V lost 4 bases, J lost 4 bases, and 9 bases stayed unmatched. Germline CDR1 and CDR2: MGHRA and YSYEKL. The length of the CDR3 is 16 residues. The CDR3 here is CASSRLAGGSGNTIYF. CDR3 bases: TGCGCCAGCAGCCGCTTAGCAGGGGGCTCCGGAAACACCATATATTTT.

This sequence joins TRBV7-2 and TRBJ1-2; tentatively, D is TRBD1 (5 bases). The CDR3 extends over 12 amino acids. Trimming cost V 6 bases and J 4 bases, with 9 bases left between them. From germline, CDR1 is SGHTA and CDR2 FQGNSA. CDR3 loop: CASSPDSYGYTF. CDR3 DNA: TGTGCCAGCAGTCCTGACAGCTATGGCTACACCTTC.

V and J are TRBV7-2 and TRBJ1-5; 8 positions match TRBD1. The ends lost 1 base at V and 6 bases at J; junction bases unmatched: 8. This CDR3 comprises 16 residues. Germline V lookup: CDR1 SGHTA, CDR2 FQGNSA. Written as DNA, the CDR3 is TGTGCCAGCAGCTTAGTTAGGACAGGGTTTCGTCAGCCCCAGCATTTT. Its protein product is CASSLVRTGFRQPQHF.

The rearrangement uses TRBV7-2 and TRBJ1-5, with D perhaps matching TRBD1 (5 bases). Germline V gene lookup returns CDR1 SGHTA and CDR2 FQGNSA. V shed 5 bases and J shed 5 bases, with 13 bases lying between them. The CDR3 totals 14 residues. CDR3 residues: CASSPDRQYQPQHF. CDR3 coding DNA: TGTGCCAGCAGCCCTGACAGACAGTATCAGCCCCAGCATTTT. Variable domain in full (rest from reference TRBV7-2 and TRBJ1-5): GAGVSQSPSNKVTEKGKDVELRCDPISGHTALYWYRQSLGQGLEFLIYFQGNSAPDKSGLPSDRFSAERTGGSVSTLTIQRTQQEDSAVYLCASSPDRQYQPQHFGDGTRLSIL.

The chain has TRBV27 and TRBJ1-6; D not certain. CDR1 is MNHEY, CDR2 SMNVEV, per germline (reference sequence). The CDR3 spans 15 residues. The V gene lost 6 bases and the J gene lost 6 bases, with 15 bases spanning the gap. DNA for the CDR3: TGTGCCAGCAGCCAGACTCGTCCGGGTAATTCACCCCTCCACTTT. This translates into CASSQTRPGNSPLHF.

The chain carries TRBV4-1 and TRBJ1-2, with D possibly being TRBD1 (5 bases). In germline, CDR1 is MGHRA, CDR2 YSYEKL. The CDR3 spans 15 residues. The ends were cut back, 0 bases at V and 2 bases at J, with 10 bases in the middle. The CDR3 loop is CASSQESGLNYGYTF. In nucleotides, the CDR3 is TGCGCCAGCAGCCAAGAATCAGGGCTGAACTATGGCTACACCTTC.

The chain has TRBV6-5 and TRBJ1-5, with D possibly being TRBD1 (6 bases). Trimming pared 6 bases from V and 5 bases from J, leaving 14 bases between. Germline CDR1 and CDR2: MNHEY and SVGAGI. This CDR3 comprises 14 residues. In nucleotides, the CDR3 is TGTGCCAGCAGGAACCGGGACATCTATCAGCCCCAGCATTTT. Amino acids: CASRNRDIYQPQHF.

The chain employs TRBV29-1 and TRBJ1-2, with 9 bases matching TRBD1. V gave up 7 bases and J gave up 8 bases; unmatched junction bases: 8. The CDR3 spans 12 residues. CDR1 and CDR2 (germline): SQVTM, ANQGSEA. In DNA form, the CDR3 reads TGCAGCGCCCCGGGACAGGGAGAGGGCTACACCTTC. Protein: CSAPGQGEGYTF.

The chain has TRBV29-1 and TRBJ1-3; tentatively, D is TRBD1 (6 bases). V lost 3 bases and J lost 6, with 9 bases in between. The germline gives CDR1 SQVTM, CDR2 ANQGSEA. The CDR3 sequence is 12 residues long. The CDR3 sequence is CSVESGENTIYF. The CDR3 DNA sequence: TGCAGCGTTGAGTCAGGGGAAAACACCATATATTTT.